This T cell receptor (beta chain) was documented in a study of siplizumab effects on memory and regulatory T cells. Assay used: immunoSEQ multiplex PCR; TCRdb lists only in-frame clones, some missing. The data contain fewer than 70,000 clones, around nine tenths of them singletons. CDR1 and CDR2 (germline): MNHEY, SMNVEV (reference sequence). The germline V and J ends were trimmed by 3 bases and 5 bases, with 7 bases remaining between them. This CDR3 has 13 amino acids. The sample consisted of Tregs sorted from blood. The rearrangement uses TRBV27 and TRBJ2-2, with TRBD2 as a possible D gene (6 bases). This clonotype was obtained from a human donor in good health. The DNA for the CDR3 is TGTGCCAGCAGTTTTGGGGGGACCGGGGAGCTGTTTTTT. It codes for CASSFGGTGELFF.